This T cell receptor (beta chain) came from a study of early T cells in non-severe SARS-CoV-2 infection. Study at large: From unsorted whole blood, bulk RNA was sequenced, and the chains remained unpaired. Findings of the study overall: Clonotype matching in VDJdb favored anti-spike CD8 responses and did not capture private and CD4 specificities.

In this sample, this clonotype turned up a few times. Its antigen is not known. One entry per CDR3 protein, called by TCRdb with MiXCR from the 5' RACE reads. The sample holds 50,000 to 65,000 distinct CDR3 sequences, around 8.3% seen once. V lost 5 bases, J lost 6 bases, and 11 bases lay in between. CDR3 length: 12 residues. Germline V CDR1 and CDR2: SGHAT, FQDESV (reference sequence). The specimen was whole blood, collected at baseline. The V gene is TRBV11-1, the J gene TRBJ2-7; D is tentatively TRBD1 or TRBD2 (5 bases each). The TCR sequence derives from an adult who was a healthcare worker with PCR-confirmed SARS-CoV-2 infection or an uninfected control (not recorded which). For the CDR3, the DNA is TGTGCCAGCAGCCCTACAGGAGGCGAGCAGTACTTC. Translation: CASSPTGGEQYF.